This T cell receptor (beta chain) comes out of a study of cytomegalovirus exposure and HLA in healthy donors. Study-wide points: An analysis done earlier found most TCR beta V segments productive about 90% or about 30% of the time.

The PCR made use of 60 Vbeta and 13 Jbeta primers. Original processing methods: As a later analysis found, there were 70 million to 90 million unique TCR beta chains, of which some 10 million were shared. Sequencing was performed with immunoSEQ multiplex PCR; in TCRdb, only in-frame clones are kept and a portion is missing. The V and J calls and clone size come from that table; D and trimming were worked out from the DNA. This sample has tens of thousands of clones; about 79% occur once, and the top ten carry roughly 1.5%. The CDR3 extends over 17 amino acids. In germline, CDR1 is SEHNR, CDR2 FQNEAQ (reference sequence). About this clone itself: The target antigen is unknown. The junction departs from the called germline gene at one end, perhaps through a read error.

This chain connects TRBV7-9 to TRBJ1-2; the match to TRBD1 covers 9 bases. Sequencing was performed on PBMCs. The origin of this receptor is a man aged 40-50 years in good health and CMV-seronegative. The DNA for the CDR3 is TGTTCCAGCAGCGATACAGGGGGCGCCGAAGCTAACTATGGCTACACCTTC. It translates to CSSSDTGGAEANYGYTF.